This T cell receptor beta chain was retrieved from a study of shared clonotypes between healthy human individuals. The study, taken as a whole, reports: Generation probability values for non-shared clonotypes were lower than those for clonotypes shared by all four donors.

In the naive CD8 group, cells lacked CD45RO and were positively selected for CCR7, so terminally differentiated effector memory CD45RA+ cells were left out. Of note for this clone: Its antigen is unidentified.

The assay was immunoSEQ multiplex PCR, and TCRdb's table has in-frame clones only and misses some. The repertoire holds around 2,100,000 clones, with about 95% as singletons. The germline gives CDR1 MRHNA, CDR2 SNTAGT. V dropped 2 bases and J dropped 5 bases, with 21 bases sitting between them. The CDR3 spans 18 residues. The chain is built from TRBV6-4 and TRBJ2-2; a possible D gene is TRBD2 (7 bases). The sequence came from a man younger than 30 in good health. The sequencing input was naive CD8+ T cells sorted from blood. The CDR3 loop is CASSDERGGRVVTGELFF. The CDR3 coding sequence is TGTGCCAGCAGTGACGAGAGAGGGGGGAGGGTTGTAACCGGGGAGCTGTTTTTT.